Only a few counts were recorded for the clone carrying this TCR beta chain. What it binds is not known. They built TCR cDNA with 5'RACE template switching, a step that put in a universal primer site and UMIs. TCRdb itself ran the 5' RACE reads through MiXCR, one entry per CDR3 protein. Among a few hundred thousand distinct CDR3 sequences, about 4% were seen once, and the ten largest hold approximately 25%. This record belongs to a study of T cells after yellow fever vaccination. Across the study: SMART-Seq v4 Ultra Low Input prepared libraries from low-cell fractions.

CDR1 is LNHDA and CDR2 is SQIVND in the germline V gene (reference sequence). Between the trimmed V and J ends, which lost 5 bases and 1 base, there was a span of 13 bases. The CDR3 loop spans 15 amino acids. Findings and limits, study-wide: Abundant clonotypes from the bulk population could have been carried over as contaminants into FACS-sorted repertoires. Compared with primary, the secondary response was weaker and peaked at day 5, not 15.

The clonotype was recovered from a man aged 18-30 years who received the YFV17D yellow fever vaccine. The chain carries TRBV19 and TRBJ2-3; D may correspond to TRBD1 or TRBD2 (6 bases each). The sequencing here drew on PBMCs, taken 5 days after the yellow fever booster vaccination. The CDR3 DNA sequence: TGTGCCAGTAGTCTTTCCGGGGGCCGCACAGATACGCAGTATTTT. Translating it yields CASSLSGGRTDTQYF.